These 4 T cell receptor beta chains were sequenced from one sample in a study of cytomegalovirus exposure and HLA in healthy donors. PCR involved 60 Vbeta and 13 Jbeta primers. Measured with immunoSEQ multiplex PCR; TCRdb has only the in-frame clones, and not every one. The sample shows about 190,000 clones, roughly 81% of them seen only once. Sequencing was done on a sample of PBMCs. These receptors were obtained from a woman in her 30s in good health and CMV-seropositive.

This rearrangement joins TRBV28 to TRBJ2-7; TRBD2 might be the D (6 bases). The length of the CDR3 is 14 residues. CDR1 is MDHEN, CDR2 SYDVKM, per germline. Between the trimmed V and J ends, which lost 5 bases and 2 bases, there was a span of 13 bases. The CDR3 DNA is TGTGCCAGCAGTGGGGGGATAGGCGCCTACGAGCAGTACTTC. Translating gives CASSGGIGAYEQYF. The full variable domain, completed using reference TRBV28 and TRBJ2-7, is DVKVTQSSRYLVKRTGEKVFLECVQDMDHENMFWYRQDPGLGLRLIYFSYDVKMKEKGDIPEGYSVSREKKERFSLILESASTNQTSMYLCASSGGIGAYEQYFGPGTRLTVT.

The V call is TRBV7-6, the J call TRBJ2-5; 9 bases agree with TRBD1. The V gene's germline CDR1 is SGHVS and CDR2 FNYEAQ. The CDR3 length is 15 residues. With 5 bases clipped from V and 5 bases from J, the junction kept 9 bases outside the gene matches. CDR3 coding DNA: TGTGCCAGCAGCCAAGGGGACAGGGTTGGGGAGACCCAGTACTTC. Amino acids: CASSQGDRVGETQYF. The entire variable domain, with the rest obtained from reference TRBV7-6 and TRBJ2-5, is as follows: GAGVSQSPRYKVTKRGQDVALRCDPISGHVSLYWYRQALGQGPEFLTYFNYEAQQDKSGLPNDRFSAERPEGSISTLTIQRTEQRDSAMYRCASSQGDRVGETQYFGPGTRLLVL.

The chain combines TRBV19 with TRBJ2-5; D is perhaps TRBD1 (8 bases). From germline, CDR1 is LNHDA and CDR2 SQIVND (reference sequence). There are 15 residues in the CDR3. V was trimmed by 4 bases and J by 4 bases, leaving 16 bases between them. CDR3 protein: CASSTPNRGGETQYF. The CDR3 nucleotides are TGTGCCAGTAGTACTCCCAACAGGGGGGGAGAGACCCAGTACTTC.

The chain links TRBV19 to TRBJ2-7; no firm D call. Germline V gene data show CDR1 as LNHDA and CDR2 as SQIVND (reference sequence). This CDR3 spans 15 amino acids. Trimming shortened V by 2 bases and J by 0 bases, and 11 bases separated the two germline ends. The CDR3 sequence: CASSIRGPSSYEQYF. The CDR3 DNA reads as TGTGCCAGTAGTATACGTGGCCCCAGCTCCTACGAGCAGTACTTC. Based on the CDR3 plus reference TRBV19 and TRBJ2-7, the full variable domain is DGGITQSPKYLFRKEGQNVTLSCEQNLNHDAMYWYRQDPGQGLRLIYYSQIVNDFQKGDIAEGYSVSREKKESFPLTVTSAQKNPTAFYLCASSIRGPSSYEQYFGPGTRLTVT.